Below, one T cell receptor beta chain is given with its context. The assay was immunoSEQ multiplex PCR, and TCRdb's table has in-frame clones only and misses some. Here the sample spans approximately 140,000 clones, over 65% being singletons. Losses at the gene ends were 5 bases for V and 9 bases for J; bases not matched to a gene: 12. This CDR3 is 15 amino acids long. Germline CDR1 is SGHTA and CDR2 is FQGNSA. This sample was included in a study of blood T cell repertoires in COVID-19. The origin of this receptor is a man in his 70s with acute or convalescent COVID-19. Material: peripheral blood. The chain has TRBV7-2 and TRBJ1-5, with TRBD1 matching 8 bases. CDR3 region: CASSRDGQGTGPQHF. DNA for the CDR3: TGTGCCAGCAGCCGCGACGGACAGGGAACGGGGCCCCAGCATTTT.